The clone carrying this T cell receptor (beta chain) has at least ten counts. Full-length variable regions came from constant-region reverse primers plus semi-nested Nested Universal Primer A PCR. TCRdb re-derived calls from the 5' RACE reads in MiXCR, one entry per CDR3 protein. The top ten clones hold roughly 3.7% of a sample with around 44,000 distinct CDR3 sequences, about 20% of them seen once. Treg sorting used a CD4+CD25+CD127-/low gate. This TCR came from a female donor with breast cancer. The sample comprised Tregs sorted from blood.

The CDR3 here is CASSLAGSNQPQHF. CDR3 nucleotides: TGTGCCAGCAGTTTAGCGGGTAGCAATCAGCCCCAGCATTTT. This rearrangement joins TRBV27 to TRBJ1-5; unclear D gene. Germline V gene data show CDR1 as MNHEY and CDR2 as SMNVEV (reference sequence). The V gene lost 2 bases and the J gene lost 0 bases, with 5 bases spanning the gap. CDR3 length: 14 amino acids.